Below, 26 T cell receptor beta chains from the same sample are listed, as sequenced in a study of blood T cell repertoires in COVID-19. Libraries were prepared by immunoSEQ multiplex PCR; TCRdb keeps only in-frame clonotypes and omits some of them. The sample lists fewer than 250,000 clones, 65% to 90% occurring once. The sequencing input was PBMCs or T cells enriched from blood (not recorded which). Receptors originate from a woman in her thirties or forties with acute COVID-19.

The genes are TRBV12-5 and TRBJ2-1; possibly TRBD2 for D (6 bases). This CDR3 is 16 amino acids long. The V end was cut by 0 bases, the J end by 2 bases, with 11 bases between. Germline CDR1 reads LGHNT; CDR2 reads FRNRAP. CDR3 region: CASGLVIPGAYNEQFF. The CDR3 DNA is TGTGCTAGTGGTTTGGTAATCCCGGGAGCCTACAATGAGCAGTTCTTC.

The J gene is TRBJ2-1, the V gene TRBV21-1; TRBD2 reflects the table's D call only, with no check against the DNA. TRBV21-1 constitutes a pseudogene. CDR3 length: 16 residues. CDR3 amino acids: CASSFRLAGVVYEQFF. The CDR3 region has the DNA TGTGCCAGCAGCTTCCGACTAGCGGGAGTTGTATATGAGCAGTTCTTC.

The J gene is TRBJ1-6, the V gene TRBV27, with D unclear. The CDR3 runs to 17 residues. Per the germline V gene, CDR1 is MNHEY and CDR2 is SMNVEV (reference sequence). Trimming stripped 0 bases from V and 9 bases from J, with 18 bases between. CDR3: CASSLSFGREGSSPLHF. The DNA for the CDR3 is TGTGCCAGCAGTTTATCGTTCGGCAGAGAGGGAAGTTCACCCCTCCACTTT.

The genes are TRBV7-6 and TRBJ2-2; TRBD2 aligns across 13 bases. J lost 4 bases, V lost 4 bases, and 3 bases had no gene match. Germline V gives CDR1 SGHVS, CDR2 FNYEAQ. This CDR3 has 16 amino acids. The CDR3 DNA reads TGTGCCAGCAGCTCCGGGACTAGCGGGACCACCGGGGAGCTGTTTTTT. It is translated as CASSSGTSGTTGELFF. Based on the CDR3 plus reference TRBV7-6 and TRBJ2-2, the full variable domain is GAGVSQSPRYKVTKRGQDVALRCDPISGHVSLYWYRQALGQGPEFLTYFNYEAQQDKSGLPNDRFSAERPEGSISTLTIQRTEQRDSAMYRCASSSGTSGTTGELFFGEGSRLTVL.

V gene TRBV6-2 or TRBV6-3 combines with J gene TRBJ2-5, with TRBD1 as a possible D gene (6 bases). The germline V and J ends were trimmed by 3 bases and 1 base, with 12 bases remaining between them. CDR1 is MNHEY and CDR2 is SVGEGT in the germline V gene. CDR3 length: 15 residues. CDR3 sequence reads: CASSYSRQVQETQYF. CDR3 nucleotides: TGTGCCAGCAGTTATTCGAGACAGGTCCAAGAGACCCAGTACTTC.

The chain is built from TRBV30 and TRBJ2-7, with 10 nucleotides matching TRBD2. CDR1 is GTSNPN and CDR2 is SVGIG in the germline V gene (reference sequence). The CDR3 totals 14 residues. V was pared by 0 bases and J by 9 bases, with 8 bases of the junction left unmatched. CDR3 nucleotides: TGTGCCTGGAGTGTAGCTAGCGGGAGAGTCAGGCAGTACTTC. Translation: CAWSVASGRVRQYF.

The rearrangement uses TRBV19 and TRBJ2-2; 8 nucleotides line up with TRBD1. V lost 4 bases and J lost 4; bases outside the gene matches: 2. CDR3 length: 14 residues. The germline gives CDR1 LNHDA, CDR2 SQIVND (reference sequence). CDR3: CASSRTGTTGELFF. DNA of the CDR3: TGTGCCAGTAGTAGGACAGGGACCACCGGGGAGCTGTTTTTT.

The V gene is TRBV15, the J gene TRBJ2-5; the match to TRBD1 covers 9 bases. Trimming took 3 bases from V and 4 from J; bases not matched to a gene: 3. CDR3 length: 14 residues. The V gene's germline CDR1 is LNHNV and CDR2 YYDKDF (reference sequence). For the CDR3, the DNA is TGTGCCACCAGCAGGGACAGGGGAGGAGAGACCCAGTACTTC. Its translation is CATSRDRGGETQYF.

The rearrangement links TRBV7-9 to TRBJ2-5, with TRBD2 as a possible D gene (6 bases). Germline values: CDR1 SEHNR, CDR2 FQNEAQ (reference sequence). Trimming shortened V by 1 base and J by 1 base, and 10 bases separated the two germline ends. This CDR3 spans 15 amino acids. The CDR3 here is CASSLGDSFQETQYF. In nucleotides, the CDR3 is TGTGCCAGCAGCTTAGGGGACTCGTTCCAAGAGACCCAGTACTTC.

The sample holds a few counts of this clone. The J gene is TRBJ2-1, the V gene TRBV5-1, with TRBD2 matching 9 bases. Trimming cost V 0 bases and J 9 bases; bases outside gene matches: 7. The CDR3 runs 15 residues. CDR1 is SGHRS, CDR2 YFSETQ, per germline. CDR3 sequence reads: CASSLDAGGPGEQFF. The CDR3 region has the DNA TGCGCCAGCAGCTTGGATGCGGGAGGGCCCGGTGAGCAGTTCTTC.

The V and J genes are TRBV3-1 (or the pseudogene TRBV3-2) and TRBJ2-1; 12 positions match TRBD2. From germline, CDR1 is LGHDT and CDR2 YNNKEL (reference sequence). The CDR3 is 14 residues long. V trimming: 4 bases; J trimming: 6 bases; junction bases outside the gene matches: 1. The CDR3 is CASSPGLAGNEQFF. CDR3 DNA sequence: TGTGCCAGCAGCCCGGGACTAGCGGGCAATGAGCAGTTCTTC.

The chain recombines TRBV28 with TRBJ1-5; 8 positions match TRBD1. Germline assignment: CDR1 MDHEN and CDR2 SYDVKM. The CDR3 is made up of 12 amino acids. The J segment lost 8 bases and the V segment lost 6 bases, leaving 3 bases of the junction unmatched. CDR3 nucleotides: TGTGCCAGCAGCTCACAGGGGGAGCCCCAGCATTTT. Residues: CASSSQGEPQHF.

This clone was seen once. The rearrangement links TRBV10-3 to TRBJ1-1; D is unclear. The CDR3 is 14 amino acids. V lost 0 bases and J lost 2, with 7 bases in between. Germline V gene lookup returns CDR1 ENHRY and CDR2 SYGVKD. The CDR3 bases are TGTGCCATCAGTGAGTCGAACGGTAACACTGAAGCTTTCTTT. It specifies CAISESNGNTEAFF.

V gene TRBV19 combines with J gene TRBJ2-7, with D possibly matching TRBD2 (6 bases). The CDR3 has 15 amino acids. Trimming removed 5 bases at V and 3 bases at J, with 17 bases between. The germline gives CDR1 LNHDA, CDR2 SQIVND (reference sequence). The CDR3 here is CASSLPGTGLYEQYF. The CDR3 bases are TGTGCCAGTAGTCTACCCGGGACGGGACTCTACGAGCAGTACTTC.

There are a few counts of this clone. The chain recombines TRBV5-1 with TRBJ2-1, with 12 bases fitting TRBD2. After removal of 4 bases from V and 6 bases from J, the junction contained 5 bases not matched to a gene. The germline V gene encodes CDR1 SGHRS and CDR2 YFSETQ. There are 15 residues in the CDR3. The CDR3 coding sequence is TGCGCCAGCAGCCAGCTAGCGGGAGGGCCCAATGAGCAGTTCTTC. It translates to CASSQLAGGPNEQFF.

This rearrangement joins TRBV7-8 to TRBJ2-3; TRBD2 matches at 11 bases. CDR3 size: 16 residues. Germline CDR1 reads SGHVS; CDR2 reads FQNEAQ. Losses at the gene ends were 5 bases for V and 3 bases for J; bases not matched to a gene: 7. CDR3 in amino acids: CASSLRLAGRTDTQYF. The CDR3 region has the DNA TGTGCCAGCAGCCTCCGACTAGCGGGGAGGACAGATACGCAGTATTTT.

This rearrangement joins TRBV19 to TRBJ1-1; TRBD1 is a possible D gene (5 bases). This CDR3 spans 13 amino acids. The germline V and J ends were trimmed by 3 bases and 6 bases, with 11 bases remaining between them. The germline gives CDR1 LNHDA, CDR2 SQIVND (reference sequence). The CDR3 nucleotides read TGTGCCAGTAGTATCAGGGATACCGCTGAAGCTTTCTTT. It translates to CASSIRDTAEAFF.

The table lists this clone with a count of one. The CDR3 loop reads CSVRHSYEQYF. The CDR3 DNA reads TGCAGCGTTAGACACTCCTACGAGCAGTACTTC. The chain carries TRBV29-1 and TRBJ2-7; the D is unclear. Trimming pared 5 bases from V and 0 bases from J, leaving 5 bases between. The CDR3 is 11 residues long. Germline values: CDR1 SQVTM, CDR2 ANQGSEA.

The rearrangement links TRBV19 to TRBJ1-5; possibly TRBD1 for D (6 bases). Trimming took off 6 bases at V and 4 bases at J, with 13 bases between the two ends. Germline assignment: CDR1 LNHDA and CDR2 SQIVND (reference sequence). CDR3 length: 14 residues. The CDR3 DNA sequence: TGTGCCAGTAGCCAGACAGGCTCTAATCAGCCCCAGCATTTT. It yields the protein CASSQTGSNQPQHF.

The CDR3 reads CSCTLGIGGNQPQHF. Here the CDR3 DNA reads TGCAGCTGCACATTAGGGATCGGGGGCAATCAGCCCCAGCATTTT. V gene TRBV29-1 combines with J gene TRBJ1-5; D unresolved. Deletions cut 8 bases from V and 2 bases from J, with 19 bases between. The CDR3 length is 15 residues. Per germline, CDR1 SQVTM and CDR2 ANQGSEA.

This chain joins TRBV28 and TRBJ1-5; no clear D. This CDR3 is 16 amino acids long. Trimming took 2 bases from V and 2 from J, leaving 13 bases between them. The germline gives CDR1 MDHEN, CDR2 SYDVKM. The CDR3 nucleotides are TGTGCCAGCAGTTTAGGGCCCCGCCGACGCAATCAGCCCCAGCATTTT. Protein: CASSLGPRRRNQPQHF.

The chain employs TRBV4-1 and TRBJ1-1; 9 bases agree with TRBD1. The CDR3 contains 19 residues. Germline V gene lookup returns CDR1 MGHRA and CDR2 YSYEKL. The V and J ends lost 0 bases and 4 bases, in that order; junction bases with no gene match: 15. CDR3 nucleotides: TGCGCCAGCAGCCAAGACCCGGGACAGGGACGAACAGGGGGCACTGAAGCTTTCTTT. This codes for CASSQDPGQGRTGGTEAFF.

The chain links TRBV24-1 to TRBJ1-2; 9 bases fit TRBD1. The CDR3 is made up of 16 amino acids. Trimming at V came to 3 bases and at J to 8 bases, leaving 12 bases not matched to a gene. Germline V gene lookup returns CDR1 KGHDR and CDR2 SFDVKD. The CDR3 is CATSDPSQTGGKGYTF. Here the CDR3 DNA reads TGTGCCACCAGTGATCCCAGTCAGACAGGGGGAAAAGGCTACACCTTC.

The rearrangement links TRBV24-1 to TRBJ2-1; D not certain. CDR1 and CDR2 (germline): KGHDR, SFDVKD. Between the trimmed V and J ends, which lost 0 bases and 12 bases, there was a span of 5 bases. The CDR3 length is 11 residues. This chain's CDR3 is CATSDLKAQFF. The DNA for the CDR3 is TGTGCCACCAGTGATTTGAAAGCGCAGTTCTTC.

The CDR3 is CASSQEWRRSTDTQYF. CDR3 DNA: TGCGCCAGCAGCCAAGAATGGAGGAGGAGCACAGATACGCAGTATTTT. The rearrangement joins TRBV4-1 to TRBJ2-3, with D perhaps matching TRBD2 (5 bases). From germline, CDR1 is MGHRA and CDR2 YSYEKL. Deletions cut 0 bases from V and 0 bases from J, with 10 bases between. The CDR3 runs 16 residues.

About this clone: The junction shows a germline mismatch at one end, possibly a read error. V usage is TRBV6-2 or TRBV6-3 and J usage is TRBJ2-3, with 10 bases that match TRBD2. This CDR3 contains 16 residues. Germline values: CDR1 MNHEY, CDR2 SVGEGT. CDR3 loop: CASSPGYGQAGGPRNF. The CDR3 coding sequence is TGTGCCAGCAGTCCCGGGTATGGTCAAGCGGGAGGGCCCCGGAATTTT.